This T cell receptor beta chain was sequenced in a study of blood T cell repertoires in COVID-19. About the research overall: Acute-phase and convalescent COVID-19 samples originated in the United States, Italy and Spain. PBMCs, B-cell-depleted T cells, or T cells provided the cDNA or gDNA that made up the material.

TCRdb's table, derived via immunoSEQ multiplex PCR, lists solely in-frame clones and lacks some. The sample shows about 87,000 clones, around 87% of them seen only once. CDR1 is LNHDA and CDR2 is SQIVND in the germline V gene (reference sequence). The CDR3 has 15 amino acids. V lost 3 bases to trimming and J lost 4 bases, with 15 bases between them. This clonotype was obtained from a woman at least 80 years old with acute or convalescent COVID-19. Sequenced input: peripheral blood. The rearrangement uses TRBV19 and TRBJ1-1, with D hard to call. The CDR3 DNA is TGTGCCAGTAGTATCCCCAGCGGCGGGAGCACTGAAGCTTTCTTT. The encoded protein is CASSIPSGGSTEAFF.